This T cell receptor (beta chain) was observed in a study of T cells after yellow fever vaccination. TCR cDNA, made by 5'RACE template switching, carried an added universal primer site and UMIs. TCRdb redid the calling of the 5' RACE reads with MiXCR, one entry per CDR3 protein. The sample has about 300,000 distinct CDR3 sequences; 3% to 4.5% are singletons. The V gene's germline CDR1 is SQVTM and CDR2 ANQGSEA. The CDR3 contains 15 residues. Trimming left V 7 bases short and J 1 base short, with 19 bases between. A few counts support this clonotype. Material: PBMCs, obtained 5 days after the yellow fever booster vaccination. This sequence was found in a man aged 18 to 35 who received the YFV17D yellow fever vaccine. This chain links TRBV29-1 with TRBJ1-1; the D gene is possibly TRBD1 (6 bases). Written as DNA, the CDR3 is TGCAGCGGCCTCAGGGGAGGGGCGGCGAACACTGAAGCTTTCTTT. Its protein product is CSGLRGGAANTEAFF.